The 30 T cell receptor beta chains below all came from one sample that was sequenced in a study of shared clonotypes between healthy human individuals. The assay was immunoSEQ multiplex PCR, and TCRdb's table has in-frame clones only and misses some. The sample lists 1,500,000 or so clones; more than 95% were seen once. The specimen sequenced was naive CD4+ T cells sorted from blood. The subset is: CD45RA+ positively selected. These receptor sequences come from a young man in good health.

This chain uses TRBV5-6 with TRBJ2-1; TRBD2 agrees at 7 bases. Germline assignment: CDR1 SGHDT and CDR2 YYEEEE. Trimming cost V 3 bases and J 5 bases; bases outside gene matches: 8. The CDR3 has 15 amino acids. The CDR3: CASSSRGDYDNEQFF. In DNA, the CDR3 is TGTGCCAGCAGCTCCCGCGGGGACTACGACAATGAGCAGTTCTTC. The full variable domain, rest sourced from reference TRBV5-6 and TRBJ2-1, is DAGVTQSPTHLIKTRGQQVTLRCSPKSGHDTVSWYQQALGQGPQFIFQYYEEEERQRGNFPDRFSGHQFPNYSSELNVNALLLGDSALYLCASSSRGDYDNEQFFGPGTRLTVL.

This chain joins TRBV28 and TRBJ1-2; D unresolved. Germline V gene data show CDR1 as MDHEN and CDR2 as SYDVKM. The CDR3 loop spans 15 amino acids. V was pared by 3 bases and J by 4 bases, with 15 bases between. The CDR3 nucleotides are TGTGCCAGCAGTTTTATCACAGCTCTATCCTATGGCTACACCTTC. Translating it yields CASSFITALSYGYTF.

The CDR3 sequence: CASSLHTQYF. The CDR3 DNA reads as TGTGCCAGCAGTCTCCATACGCAGTATTTT. This chain uses TRBV28 with TRBJ2-3; unclear D gene. This CDR3 is built from 10 residues. Trimming took off 5 bases at V and 7 bases at J, with 4 bases between the two ends. Germline V gene sequence: CDR1 MDHEN, CDR2 SYDVKM. Full variable domain (rest looked up from reference TRBV28 and TRBJ2-3): DVKVTQSSRYLVKRTGEKVFLECVQDMDHENMFWYRQDPGLGLRLIYFSYDVKMKEKGDIPEGYSVSREKKERFSLILESASTNQTSMYLCASSLHTQYFGPGTRLTVL.

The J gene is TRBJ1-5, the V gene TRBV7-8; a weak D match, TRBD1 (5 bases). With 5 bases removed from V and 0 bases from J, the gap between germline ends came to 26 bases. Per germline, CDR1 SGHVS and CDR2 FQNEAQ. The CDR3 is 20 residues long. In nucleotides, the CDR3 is TGTGCCAGCAGCAAAAACGGGGGAAATTCGCGAGCATATAGCAATCAGCCCCAGCATTTT. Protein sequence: CASSKNGGNSRAYSNQPQHF.

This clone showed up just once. The CDR3, as DNA: TGTGCCAGTAGTATCTTCGGGAACACTGAAGCTTTCTTT. Translation: CASSIFGNTEAFF. The chain is built from TRBV19 and TRBJ1-1, with no clear D. V lost 3 bases to trimming and J lost 1 base, with 6 bases between them. The CDR3 is made up of 13 amino acids. In germline, CDR1 is LNHDA, CDR2 SQIVND (reference sequence).

The CDR3 sequence is CASSVGPQETQYF. In DNA, the CDR3 is TGTGCCAGCAGTGTGGGGCCACAAGAGACCCAGTACTTC. The chain links TRBV2 to TRBJ2-5; maybe TRBD1 (5 bases). The CDR3 is 13 amino acids. In germline, CDR1 is SNHLY, CDR2 FYNNEI. V was trimmed by 4 bases and J by 2 bases, leaving 8 bases between them.

The CDR3 sequence is CASSAYTRNTEAFF. The CDR3 DNA sequence: TGTGCCAGCTCAGCCTATACGAGAAACACTGAAGCTTTCTTT. The chain links TRBV18 to TRBJ1-1; D not resolved. This CDR3 contains 14 residues. Germline V gives CDR1 KGHSH, CDR2 LQKENI. V was shortened by 5 bases and J by 2 bases, with 12 bases between the two germline ends.

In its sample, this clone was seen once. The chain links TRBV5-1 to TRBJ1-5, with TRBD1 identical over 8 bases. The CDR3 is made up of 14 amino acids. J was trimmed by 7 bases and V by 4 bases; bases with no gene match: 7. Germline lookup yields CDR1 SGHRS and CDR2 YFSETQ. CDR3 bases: TGCGCCAGCAGCACAGGACAGGGTGTGCAGCCCCAGCATTTT. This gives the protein CASSTGQGVQPQHF.

In nucleotides, the CDR3 is TGTGCCAGCAAACACCTTTTGGACCACCACCCGAACACTGAAGCTTTCTTT. Translating gives CASKHLLDHHPNTEAFF. The rearrangement links TRBV28 to TRBJ1-1; D unclear. Germline V CDR1 and CDR2: MDHEN, SYDVKM. CDR3 length: 17 amino acids. The V and J ends lost 7 bases and 1 base respectively, with 22 bases between them.

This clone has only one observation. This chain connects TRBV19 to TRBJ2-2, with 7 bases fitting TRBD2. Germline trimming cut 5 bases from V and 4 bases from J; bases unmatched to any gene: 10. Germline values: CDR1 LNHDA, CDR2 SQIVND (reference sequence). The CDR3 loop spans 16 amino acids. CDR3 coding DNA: TGTGCCAGTAGTGTTTTCGCGGGAGTCGGCACCGGGGAGCTGTTTTTT. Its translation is CASSVFAGVGTGELFF.

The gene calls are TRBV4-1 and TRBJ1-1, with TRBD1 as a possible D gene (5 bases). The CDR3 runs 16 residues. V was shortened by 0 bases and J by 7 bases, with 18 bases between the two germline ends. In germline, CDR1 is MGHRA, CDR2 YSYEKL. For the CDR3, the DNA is TGCGCCAGCAGCCAAGATCCGACCAGGGTGGCGGGTGAAGCTTTCTTT. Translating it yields CASSQDPTRVAGEAFF.

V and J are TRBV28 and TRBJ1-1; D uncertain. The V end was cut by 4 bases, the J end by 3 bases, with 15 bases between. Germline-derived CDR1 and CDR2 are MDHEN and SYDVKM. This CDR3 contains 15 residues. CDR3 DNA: TGTGCCAGCAGTTCCCCGACAAGGTTCGACACTGAAGCTTTCTTT. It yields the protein CASSSPTRFDTEAFF.

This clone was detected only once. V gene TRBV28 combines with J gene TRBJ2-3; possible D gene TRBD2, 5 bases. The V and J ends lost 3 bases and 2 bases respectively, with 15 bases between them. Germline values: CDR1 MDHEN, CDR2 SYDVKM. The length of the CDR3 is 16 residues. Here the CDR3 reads CASSLSGIGYTDTQYF. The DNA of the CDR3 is TGTGCCAGCAGTTTGTCCGGGATAGGGTACACAGATACGCAGTATTTT.

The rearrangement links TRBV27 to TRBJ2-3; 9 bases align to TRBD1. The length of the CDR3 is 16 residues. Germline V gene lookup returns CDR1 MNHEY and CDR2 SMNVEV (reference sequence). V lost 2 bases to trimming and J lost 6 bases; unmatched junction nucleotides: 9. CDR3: CASSLGVGQGRDTQYF. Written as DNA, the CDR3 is TGTGCCAGCAGTTTAGGGGTAGGACAGGGGAGGGATACGCAGTATTTT.

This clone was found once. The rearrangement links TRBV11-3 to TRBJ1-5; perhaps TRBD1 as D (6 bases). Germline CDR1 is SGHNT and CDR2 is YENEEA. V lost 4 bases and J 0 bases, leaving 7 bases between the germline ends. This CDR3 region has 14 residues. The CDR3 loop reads CASSSDSSNQPQHF. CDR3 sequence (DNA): TGTGCCAGCAGCTCGGACAGTAGCAATCAGCCCCAGCATTTT. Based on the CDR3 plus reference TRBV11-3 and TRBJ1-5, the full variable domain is EAGVVQSPRYKIIEKKQPVAFWCNPISGHNTLYWYLQNLGQGPELLIRYENEEAVDDSQLPKDRFSAERLKGVDSTLKIQPAELGDSAVYLCASSSDSSNQPQHFGDGTRLSIL.

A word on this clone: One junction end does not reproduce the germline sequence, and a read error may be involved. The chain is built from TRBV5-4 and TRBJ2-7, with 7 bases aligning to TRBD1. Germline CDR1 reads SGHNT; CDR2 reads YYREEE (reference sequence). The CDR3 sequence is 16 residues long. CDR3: CASSQDLGTVAYEQYF. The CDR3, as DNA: TGCGCCAGCAGCCAAGATCTGGGGACAGTAGCTTACGAGCAGTACTTC.

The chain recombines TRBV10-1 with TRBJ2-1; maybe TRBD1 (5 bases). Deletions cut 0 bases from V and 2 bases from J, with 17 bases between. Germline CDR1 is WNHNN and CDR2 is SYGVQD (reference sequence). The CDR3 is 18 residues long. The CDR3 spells CASSESLNGHPPYNEQFF. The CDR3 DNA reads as TGCGCCAGCAGTGAGTCGTTGAACGGACACCCCCCCTACAATGAGCAGTTCTTC.

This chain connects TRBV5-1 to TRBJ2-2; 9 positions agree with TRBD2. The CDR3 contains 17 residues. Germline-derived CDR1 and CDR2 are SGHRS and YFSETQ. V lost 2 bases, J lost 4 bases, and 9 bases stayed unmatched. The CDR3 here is CASSLVAGVGSTGELFF. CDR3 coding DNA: TGCGCCAGCAGCTTAGTAGCGGGAGTGGGCAGCACCGGGGAGCTGTTTTTT.

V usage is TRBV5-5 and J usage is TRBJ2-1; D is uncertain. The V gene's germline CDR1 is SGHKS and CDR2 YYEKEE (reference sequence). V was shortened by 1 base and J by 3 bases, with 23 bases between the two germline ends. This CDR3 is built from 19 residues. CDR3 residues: CASSLLGPFSDSIYNEQFF. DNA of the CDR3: TGTGCCAGCAGCTTGTTGGGTCCTTTTTCGGATTCTATCTACAATGAGCAGTTCTTC.

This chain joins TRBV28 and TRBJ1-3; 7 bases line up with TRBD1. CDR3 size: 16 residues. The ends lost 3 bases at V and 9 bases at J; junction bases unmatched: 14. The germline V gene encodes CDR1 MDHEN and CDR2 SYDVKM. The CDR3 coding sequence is TGTGCCAGCAGTTTTTCAGGGGGAGCGCCCGGCGGCACCATATATTTT. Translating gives CASSFSGGAPGGTIYF.

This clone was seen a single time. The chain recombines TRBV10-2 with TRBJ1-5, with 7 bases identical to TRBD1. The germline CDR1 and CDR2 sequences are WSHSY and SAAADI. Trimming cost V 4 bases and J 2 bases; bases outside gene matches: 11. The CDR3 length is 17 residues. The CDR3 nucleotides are TGCGCCAGCAGTGCCCGGGTAGGGGGCGGTGGCAATCAGCCCCAGCATTTT. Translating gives CASSARVGGGGNQPQHF.

This CDR3 is CASSDLGSYEQYF. The CDR3 DNA reads TGCGCCAGCAGTGATTTAGGCTCCTACGAGCAGTACTTC. The genes are TRBV10-2 and TRBJ2-7; D not resolved. CDR3 size: 13 residues. Germline V gene lookup returns CDR1 WSHSY and CDR2 SAAADI. Deletions cut 3 bases from V and 0 bases from J, with 6 bases between.

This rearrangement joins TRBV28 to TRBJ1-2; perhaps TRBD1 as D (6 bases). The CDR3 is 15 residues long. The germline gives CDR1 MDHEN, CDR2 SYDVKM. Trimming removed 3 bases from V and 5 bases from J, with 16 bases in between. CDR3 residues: CASSFSSRQGYGYTF. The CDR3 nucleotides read TGTGCCAGCAGTTTTTCGTCGCGGCAGGGGTATGGCTACACCTTC.

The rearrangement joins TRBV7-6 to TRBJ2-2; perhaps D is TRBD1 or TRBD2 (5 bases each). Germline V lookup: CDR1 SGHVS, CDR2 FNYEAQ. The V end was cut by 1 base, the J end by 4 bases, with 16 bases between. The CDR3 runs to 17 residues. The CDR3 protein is CASSLVSPGQLTGELFF. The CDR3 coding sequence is TGTGCCAGCAGCTTAGTATCGCCGGGGCAGCTCACCGGGGAGCTGTTTTTT.

The DNA of the CDR3 is TGTGCCAGCAGTCGCCTCAGGGGGGCAGAAGCCTACGAGCAGTACTTC. It specifies CASSRLRGAEAYEQYF. This rearrangement joins TRBV28 to TRBJ2-7; a weak D match, TRBD1 (7 bases). Germline values: CDR1 MDHEN, CDR2 SYDVKM. Trimming left V 5 bases short and J 2 bases short, with 19 bases between. The CDR3 covers 16 residues.

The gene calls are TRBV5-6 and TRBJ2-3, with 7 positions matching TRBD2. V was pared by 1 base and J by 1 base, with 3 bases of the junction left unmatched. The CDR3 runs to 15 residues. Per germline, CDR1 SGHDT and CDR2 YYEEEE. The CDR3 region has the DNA TGTGCCAGCAGCTTGTTTGGGGGGGGCACAGATACGCAGTATTTT. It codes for CASSLFGGGTDTQYF.

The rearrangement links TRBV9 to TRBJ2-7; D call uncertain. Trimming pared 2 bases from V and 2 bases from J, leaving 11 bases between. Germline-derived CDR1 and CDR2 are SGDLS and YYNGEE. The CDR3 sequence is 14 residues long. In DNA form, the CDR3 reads TGTGCCAGCAGCGTGGCGACTGGCCCCTACGAGCAGTACTTC. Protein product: CASSVATGPYEQYF.

The CDR3 coding sequence is TGTGCCAGCACCAGGGACCGTGGTGGTGAGCAGTTCTTC. It encodes CASTRDRGGEQFF. V and J are TRBV6-1 and TRBJ2-1; the D call may be TRBD1 or TRBD2 (5 bases each). The V gene's germline CDR1 is MNHNS and CDR2 SASEGT. This CDR3 is built from 13 residues. Trimming took 7 bases from V and 9 from J, leaving 16 bases between them.

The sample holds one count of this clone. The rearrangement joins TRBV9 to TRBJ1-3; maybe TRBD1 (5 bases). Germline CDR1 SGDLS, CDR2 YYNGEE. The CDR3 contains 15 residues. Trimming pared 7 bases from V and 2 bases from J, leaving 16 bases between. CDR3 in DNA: TGTGCCAGCCGTCGTGGGGGTTCGGCTGGAAACACCATATATTTT. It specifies CASRRGGSAGNTIYF.

The CDR3 coding sequence is TGCGCCAGCAGCTTGGTTAGCGGGATATCCTACGAGCAGTACTTC. This encodes CASSLVSGISYEQYF. V and J are TRBV5-1 and TRBJ2-7; 8 bases are shared with TRBD2. V trimming: 0 bases; J trimming: 1 base; junction bases outside the gene matches: 3. Germline CDR1 and CDR2: SGHRS and YFSETQ. This CDR3 is built from 15 residues.